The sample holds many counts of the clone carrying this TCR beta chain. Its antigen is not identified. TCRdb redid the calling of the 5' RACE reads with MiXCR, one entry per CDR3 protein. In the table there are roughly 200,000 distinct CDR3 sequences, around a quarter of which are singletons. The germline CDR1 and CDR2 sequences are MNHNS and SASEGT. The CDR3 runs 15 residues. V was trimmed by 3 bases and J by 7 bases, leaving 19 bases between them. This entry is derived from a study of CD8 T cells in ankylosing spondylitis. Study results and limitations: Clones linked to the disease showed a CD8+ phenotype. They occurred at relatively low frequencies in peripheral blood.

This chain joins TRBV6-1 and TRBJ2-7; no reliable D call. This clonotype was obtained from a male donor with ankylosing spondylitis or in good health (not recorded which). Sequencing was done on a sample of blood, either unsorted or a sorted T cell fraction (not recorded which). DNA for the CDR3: TGTGCCAGCAGTGATACTATGGGCTTGTTGAAGGAGCAGTACTTC. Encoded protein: CASSDTMGLLKEQYF.